These T cell receptor beta chains were read from a single sample in a study of T cells after somatic rescue of genetic block. Measured with immunoSEQ multiplex PCR; TCRdb has only the in-frame clones, and not every one. The sample has more than 70,000 clones, 90% seen once. The material sequenced was peripheral blood mononuclear cells (PBMCs). The source of these receptors is a woman between 18 and 30 years old. Both conserved end residues are part of each CDR3. The order of the fields is D gene, J gene, clone size, V gene, CDR3 protein, CDR3 DNA. The D gene is left open where the match is weak. Size is stated for part of the rows, as once, few or many counts, or as a class when the clone is expanded.

NA | TRBJ2-1 | NA | TRBV6-1 | CASSARDSYNEQFF | TGTGCCAGCAGTGCACGGGACTCCTACAATGAGCAGTTCTTC
TRBD1 | TRBJ1-2 | many | TRBV6-4 | CASSLEPSGQGAPGYTF | TGTGCCAGCAGTCTGGAACCTTCGGGACAGGGGGCCCCCGGCTACACCTTC
NA | TRBJ2-7 | NA | TRBV30 | CAWIIGYEQYF | TGTGCCTGGATCATAGGCTACGAGCAGTACTTC
NA | TRBJ2-7 | NA | TRBV9 | CASSVASSSYEQYF | TGTGCCAGCAGCGTAGCCAGTAGTTCCTACGAGCAGTACTTC
NA | TRBJ2-7 | once | TRBV5-1 | CASSPGDRSFSYEQYF | TGCGCCAGCAGCCCAGGAGACAGATCCTTCTCCTACGAGCAGTACTTC
TRBD1 | TRBJ2-1 | NA | TRBV7-9 | CASSLRKTGGFTNNEQFF | TGTGCCAGCAGCTTGAGGAAAACAGGGGGTTTCACGAACAATGAGCAGTTCTTC
TRBD1 | TRBJ1-2 | NA | TRBV5-4 | CASSPGQRLYGYTF | TGTGCCAGCAGCCCGGGACAGCGACTCTATGGCTACACCTTC
NA | TRBJ2-7 | NA | TRBV12-5 | CASAPSVAGMYEQYF | TGTGCTAGTGCCCCCTCGGTGGCGGGAATGTACGAGCAGTACTTC
NA | TRBJ1-5 | NA | TRBV19 | CASSIQGGKGDQPQHF | TGTGCCAGTAGTATCCAGGGAGGAAAGGGGGATCAGCCCCAGCATTTT
TRBD2 | TRBJ2-1 | NA | TRBV11-2 | CASTVSGGSGVGGEQFF | TGTGCCAGCACCGTCAGTGGCGGGAGTGGTGTGGGTGGTGAGCAGTTCTTC
NA | TRBJ1-2 | NA | TRBV30 | CAWTRGVPYGYTF | TGTGCCTGGACCCGCGGGGTGCCCTATGGCTACACCTTC
NA | TRBJ1-4 | NA | TRBV28 | CASSSRPGRLMRELFF | TGTGCCAGCAGTTCCCGACCGGGACGGTTAATGAGGGAACTGTTTTTT
TRBD2 | TRBJ2-2 | NA | TRBV4-2 | CASSQSPPGAGVYSTGELFF | TGTGCCAGCAGCCAATCCCCACCCGGGGCGGGAGTTTATAGCACCGGGGAGCTGTTTTTT
NA | TRBJ2-2 | NA | TRBV28 | CASSHNRDGTGELFF | TGTGCCAGCAGCCATAACAGGGACGGCACCGGGGAGCTGTTTTTT
TRBD2 | TRBJ2-1 | NA | TRBV5-1 | CASSASSGGNEQFF | TGCGCCAGCAGCGCAAGTAGCGGGGGCAATGAGCAGTTCTTC
NA | TRBJ1-2 | NA | TRBV27 | CASSFVGTGRSGGIGYTF | TGTGCCAGCAGTTTTGTCGGCACAGGGCGGTCTGGCGGGATTGGCTACACCTTC
NA | TRBJ1-2 | NA | TRBV30 | CAWSVLYGRAGYTF | TGTGCCTGGAGTGTACTGTATGGCAGGGCTGGCTACACCTTC
TRBD2 | TRBJ2-1 | NA | TRBV4-2 | CASSHERRGLALNSPYNEQFF | TGTGCCAGCAGCCACGAACGGCGGGGACTAGCGCTCAACTCGCCCTACAATGAGCAGTTCTTC
NA | TRBJ1-2 | NA | TRBV6-4 | CASSAGINYGYTF | TGTGCCAGCAGTGCGGGAATAAACTATGGCTACACCTTC
NA | TRBJ2-2 | NA | TRBV7-8 | CASEPRNTGELFF | TGTGCCAGCGAGCCTAGGAACACCGGGGAGCTGTTTTTT
NA | TRBJ1-5 | once | TRBV19 | CASSTSTGSYSNQPQHF | TGTGCCAGTAGTACCTCGACAGGAAGCTATAGCAATCAGCCCCAGCATTTT
NA | TRBJ2-3 | NA | TRBV19 | CASSTMGRSDTQYF | TGTGCCAGTAGTACCATGGGCCGCTCAGATACGCAGTATTTT
NA | TRBJ2-1 | NA | TRBV4-1 | CASSPTVYNEQFF | TGCGCCAGCAGCCCGACAGTTTACAATGAGCAGTTCTTC
NA | TRBJ1-1 | NA | TRBV2 | CASIKRGENTEAFF | TGTGCCAGCATAAAAAGAGGCGAGAACACTGAAGCTTTCTTT
NA | TRBJ1-6 | NA | TRBV6-6 | CASSYSIQGMNSPLHF | TGTGCCAGCAGTTACTCGATTCAGGGGATGAATTCACCCCTCCACTTT
NA | TRBJ1-1 | NA | TRBV7-8 | CASSLGQMNTEAFF | TGTGCCAGCAGCTTAGGGCAGATGAACACTGAAGCTTTCTTT
NA | TRBJ2-2 | NA | TRBV5-1 | CASSFSQSPTGELFF | TGCGCCAGCAGCTTCTCTCAGAGCCCCACCGGGGAGCTGTTTTTT
NA | TRBJ1-5 | NA | TRBV28 | CASSSGNNQPQHF | TGTGCCAGCAGTTCAGGGAACAATCAGCCCCAGCATTTT
NA | TRBJ1-2 | NA | TRBV9 | CASSVGSNYGYTF | TGTGCCAGCAGCGTCGGCAGCAACTATGGCTACACCTTC
NA | TRBJ1-4 | NA | TRBV18 | CASSPVGNRPNEKLFF | TGTGCCAGCTCACCGGTAGGGAATAGACCTAATGAAAAACTGTTTTTT
NA | TRBJ2-5 | NA | TRBV7-9 | CASSPTGQETQYF | TGTGCCAGCAGCCCCACAGGACAAGAGACCCAGTACTTC
NA | TRBJ1-1 | once | TRBV2 | CASSLEGGTEAFF | TGTGCCAGCAGCCTCGAGGGAGGCACTGAAGCTTTCTTT
NA | TRBJ1-2 | NA | TRBV21-1 | CASSKGVGGIANYGYTF | TGTGCCAGCAGCAAAGGAGTAGGGGGTATAGCTAACTATGGCTACACCTTC
TRBD2 | TRBJ2-5 | NA | TRBV4-1 | CASSPGTSGLGTQYF | TGCGCCAGCAGCCCAGGGACTAGCGGGCTGGGGACCCAGTACTTC
TRBD1 | TRBJ1-3 | NA | TRBV9 | CASSVESGGPGNTIYF | TGTGCCAGCAGCGTAGAATCAGGGGGGCCAGGAAACACCATATATTTT
NA | TRBJ2-7 | NA | TRBV19 | CASSRGLAAHEQYF | TGTGCCAGTAGTAGAGGGCTAGCCGCCCACGAGCAGTACTTC
NA | TRBJ2-1 | NA | TRBV5-6 | CASSLVQGGHEQFF | TGTGCCAGCAGCTTGGTACAGGGGGGGCATGAGCAGTTCTTC
NA | TRBJ2-1 | NA | TRBV6-4 | CASSDSSHSNEQFF | TGTGCCAGCAGTGACTCGAGTCATAGCAATGAGCAGTTCTTC
NA | TRBJ1-1 | once | TRBV6-5 | CASSYTGFPGAFF | TGTGCCAGCAGTTACACAGGGTTTCCGGGAGCTTTCTTT
NA | TRBJ2-3 | NA | TRBV7-2 | CASSLAGETYTDTQYF | TGTGCCAGCAGCTTAGCCGGCGAGACCTACACAGATACGCAGTATTTT
NA | TRBJ2-1 | NA | TRBV2 | CASNPTSRGYNEQFF | TGTGCCAGCAACCCGACTAGTAGGGGCTACAATGAGCAGTTCTTC
TRBD1 | TRBJ1-1 | NA | TRBV5-4 | CASSSGQANTEAFF | TGTGCCAGCAGCTCGGGACAGGCCAACACTGAAGCTTTCTTT
NA | TRBJ1-2 | NA | TRBV6-6 | CASSYGGPNYGYTF | TGTGCCAGCAGTTACGGCGGGCCTAACTATGGCTACACCTTC
TRBD2 | TRBJ2-1 | NA | TRBV28 | CASSPRTSGRGYNEQFF | TGTGCCAGCAGTCCACGTACTAGCGGGAGGGGGTACAATGAGCAGTTCTTC
TRBD2 | TRBJ2-7 | NA | TRBV6-1 | CASRPSGRVDEQYF | TGTGCCAGCAGACCTAGCGGGAGGGTCGACGAGCAGTACTTC
NA | TRBJ2-7 | NA | TRBV2 | CASTADVDYEQYF | TGTGCCAGCACCGCGGACGTAGACTACGAGCAGTACTTC
NA | TRBJ2-1 | NA | TRBV29-1 | CSVLGGAKPYNEQFF | TGCAGCGTCTTAGGGGGGGCAAAGCCATACAATGAGCAGTTCTTC
NA | TRBJ1-1 | NA | TRBV7-9 | CASSLQRTDTEAFF | TGTGCCAGCAGCTTACAACGGACAGACACTGAAGCTTTCTTT
NA | TRBJ2-1 | NA | TRBV5-4 | CASSRLASNEQFF | TGTGCCAGCAGCCGGCTAGCGAGCAATGAGCAGTTCTTC
NA | TRBJ1-3 | NA | TRBV10-3 | CAISEGTGQPSSGNTIYF | TGTGCCATCAGTGAGGGGACCGGACAGCCGAGCTCTGGAAACACCATATATTTT
TRBD1 | TRBJ1-1 | few | TRBV19 | CASNSGQANTEAFF | TGTGCCAGTAACTCGGGACAGGCGAACACTGAAGCTTTCTTT